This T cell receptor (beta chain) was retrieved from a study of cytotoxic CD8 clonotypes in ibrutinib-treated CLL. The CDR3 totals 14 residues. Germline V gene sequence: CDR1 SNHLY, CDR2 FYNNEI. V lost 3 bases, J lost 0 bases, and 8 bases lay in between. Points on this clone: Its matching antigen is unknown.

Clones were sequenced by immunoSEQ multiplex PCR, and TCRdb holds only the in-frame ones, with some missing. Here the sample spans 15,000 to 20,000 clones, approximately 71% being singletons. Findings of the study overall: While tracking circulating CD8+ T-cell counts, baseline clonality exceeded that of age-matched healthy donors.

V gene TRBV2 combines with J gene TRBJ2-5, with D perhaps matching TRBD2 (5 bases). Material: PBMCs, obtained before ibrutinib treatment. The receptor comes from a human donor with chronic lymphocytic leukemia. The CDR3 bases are TGTGCCAGCAGTGAGTGGGAGCACCAAGAGACCCAGTACTTC. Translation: CASSEWEHQETQYF.